One and the same sample provided the 26 T cell receptor beta chains below, sequenced in a study of regulatory dendritic cells for organ transplantation. This table comes from immunoSEQ multiplex PCR, and its TCRdb copy is limited to in-frame clones, with some not included. The sample includes roughly 27,000 clones, approximately 82% of them seen just once. The sample comprised naive CD8+ T cells from blood. Described subset: CD45RA+ naive T cells. The receptors here all came from a human donor in good health.

This sequence joins TRBV9 and TRBJ2-3; D remains unclear. The germline V gene has CDR1 SGDLS and CDR2 YYNGEE. Trimming pared 4 bases from V and 3 bases from J, leaving 6 bases between. The CDR3 is 12 amino acids. CDR3 sequence reads: CASSPVTDTQYF. CDR3 DNA sequence: TGTGCCAGCAGCCCTGTAACAGATACGCAGTATTTT.

This chain connects TRBV4-1 to TRBJ1-2; a possible D gene is TRBD1 (6 bases). The CDR3 is 15 amino acids. Germline V gives CDR1 MGHRA, CDR2 YSYEKL. The V and J ends lost 1 base and 1 base respectively, with 10 bases between them. In DNA, the CDR3 is TGCGCCAGCAGCCAAGTACAGGGTAGTAACTATGGCTACACCTTC. Translated: CASSQVQGSNYGYTF.

The chain has TRBV5-4 and TRBJ2-7, with 9 nucleotides matching TRBD1. Looked up from germline, CDR1 is SGHNT and CDR2 is YYREEE (reference sequence). Trimming removed 0 bases from V and 4 bases from J; junction bases left unmatched: 8. The CDR3 is made up of 16 amino acids. The CDR3: CASSLEPGQGRYEQYF. The DNA for the CDR3 is TGTGCCAGCAGCTTGGAACCGGGACAGGGTCGATACGAGCAGTACTTC.

The chain joins TRBV4-2 to TRBJ2-3; TRBD1 might be the D (6 bases). Per germline, CDR1 LGHNA and CDR2 YNFKEQ. The CDR3 runs to 15 residues. Trimming shortened V by 0 bases and J by 1 base, and 8 bases separated the two germline ends. The CDR3 loop reads CASSQDNRGTDTQYF. In nucleotides, the CDR3 is TGTGCCAGCAGCCAAGATAACAGGGGCACAGATACGCAGTATTTT.

This chain joins TRBV7-9 and TRBJ2-2; the D is unclear. Trimming pared 3 bases from V and 1 base from J, leaving 9 bases between. Germline loops: CDR1 SEHNR, CDR2 FQNEAQ (reference sequence). The CDR3 runs to 15 residues. CDR3 region: CASSLRRRNTGELFF. CDR3 in DNA: TGTGCCAGCAGCTTGCGTCGAAGGAACACCGGGGAGCTGTTTTTT.

The table lists this clone with a count of one. This chain uses TRBV2 with TRBJ2-7, with 8 bases fitting TRBD1. J was trimmed by 3 bases and V by 4 bases; bases with no gene match: 8. CDR3 size: 15 residues. From germline, CDR1 is SNHLY and CDR2 FYNNEI. CDR3 bases: TGTGCCAGCAGTGGGTTACAGGGGGGAAACTACGAGCAGTACTTC. Amino acids: CASSGLQGGNYEQYF.

The rearrangement links TRBV5-1 to TRBJ1-4; a possible D gene is TRBD1 (5 bases). The germline V gene encodes CDR1 SGHRS and CDR2 YFSETQ. V lost 0 bases, J lost 7 bases, and 10 bases lay in between. This CDR3 region has 14 residues. The CDR3, as DNA: TGCGCCAGCAGCTTGGCACAGGTCGGTGAAAAACTGTTTTTT. This translates into CASSLAQVGEKLFF.

This clone was counted only a few times. The genes are TRBV6-6 and TRBJ2-4; D is perhaps TRBD1 (6 bases). Deletions cut 7 bases from V and 15 bases from J, with 19 bases between. CDR1 is MNHNY and CDR2 is SVGAGI in the germline V gene (reference sequence). CDR3 length: 12 residues. Written as DNA, the CDR3 is TGTGCCAGCACCCACGGGCGACAGGTCCCGTACTTC. It translates to CASTHGRQVPYF.

The V gene is TRBV5-6, the J gene TRBJ2-5; D might be TRBD2 (7 bases). Germline V gives CDR1 SGHDT, CDR2 YYEEEE. The V end lost 0 bases, the J end lost 0 bases, and 21 bases lay between the germline ends. The CDR3 has 19 residues. The CDR3 is CASSLVGGGPSPDQETQYF. The CDR3 bases are TGTGCCAGCAGCTTGGTTGGGGGGGGCCCGAGCCCTGACCAAGAGACCCAGTACTTC.

This chain uses TRBV5-1 with TRBJ1-1, with a tentative D call TRBD1 (6 bases). This CDR3 spans 15 amino acids. From germline, CDR1 is SGHRS and CDR2 YFSETQ. Deletions cut 2 bases from V and 0 bases from J, with 11 bases between. The CDR3: CASSLRTEMNTEAFF. CDR3 DNA sequence: TGCGCCAGCAGCTTAAGGACAGAGATGAACACTGAAGCTTTCTTT.

The chain links TRBV13 to TRBJ2-5; TRBD2 agrees at 7 bases. J gave up 1 base and V 3 bases, and 5 bases lay outside the gene matches. Germline CDR1 and CDR2: PRHDT and FYEKMQ (reference sequence). The CDR3 is 15 amino acids. The DNA for the CDR3 is TGTGCCAGCAGCTTGGAGCGGGGATCCCAAGAGACCCAGTACTTC. Translated, it gives CASSLERGSQETQYF.

The chain couples TRBV5-6 to TRBJ1-2, with TRBD1 matching 7 bases. This CDR3 contains 13 residues. Germline V gene lookup returns CDR1 SGHDT and CDR2 YYEEEE. Trimming took 4 bases from V and 7 from J; bases not matched to a gene: 7. The CDR3 loop reads CASSDGTEGGYTF. CDR3 nucleotide sequence: TGTGCCAGCAGCGACGGGACAGAGGGTGGCTACACCTTC.

The CDR3 DNA reads as TGTGCCAGCAGCGCCTCAGGGGGCCTATATGGCTACACCTTC. As protein: CASSASGGLYGYTF. The V call is TRBV9, the J call TRBJ1-2; 8 nucleotides match TRBD1. The germline gives CDR1 SGDLS, CDR2 YYNGEE. CDR3 length: 14 amino acids. Unmatched junction bases numbered 6, after V lost 3 bases and J lost 5 bases.

The rearrangement uses TRBV5-6 and TRBJ2-5; D may be TRBD1 (6 bases). Germline CDR1 SGHDT, CDR2 YYEEEE. Trimming removed 0 bases from V and 1 base from J, with 7 bases in between. This CDR3 region has 14 residues. CDR3 sequence: CASSLAQGQETQYF. As DNA, the CDR3 is TGTGCCAGCAGCTTGGCACAGGGCCAAGAGACCCAGTACTTC.

The genes are TRBV13 and TRBJ2-3; 12 bases are shared with TRBD2. The CDR3 length is 17 residues. CDR1 and CDR2 from the germline V gene are PRHDT and FYEKMQ (reference sequence). Trimming removed 4 bases from V and 0 bases from J; junction bases left unmatched: 5. CDR3 nucleotides: TGTGCCAGCAGCTCGGCCGGGACTAGCGGGAGCACAGATACGCAGTATTTT. Amino acid sequence: CASSSAGTSGSTDTQYF.

The chain uses TRBV7-8 and TRBJ2-7; maybe TRBD2 (5 bases). Per germline, CDR1 SGHVS and CDR2 FQNEAQ. The V end was cut by 4 bases, the J end by 3 bases, with 13 bases between. The CDR3 covers 14 residues. CDR3 region: CASSSLTGDYEQYF. In DNA, the CDR3 is TGTGCCAGCAGCTCCCTGACCGGGGACTACGAGCAGTACTTC.

J is TRBJ1-1 and V is TRBV27; TRBD1 might be the D (5 bases). V was trimmed by 3 bases and J by 1 base, leaving 9 bases between them. The germline CDR1 and CDR2 sequences are MNHEY and SMNVEV (reference sequence). There are 14 residues in the CDR3. The CDR3, as DNA: TGTGCCAGCAGTTTGAACACAGGGAACACTGAAGCTTTCTTT. This sequence encodes CASSLNTGNTEAFF.

The rearrangement joins TRBV4-2 to TRBJ2-1, with 8 nucleotides matching TRBD2. The CDR3 totals 16 residues. Germline V gene sequence: CDR1 LGHNA, CDR2 YNFKEQ. V was pared by 1 base and J by 9 bases, with 11 bases of the junction left unmatched. The CDR3 sequence: CASSQGGNRGGGEQFF. CDR3 sequence (DNA): TGTGCCAGCAGCCAAGGAGGAAACCGGGGGGGAGGTGAGCAGTTCTTC.

The chain uses TRBV2 and TRBJ2-3; 9 bases agree with TRBD2. Germline-derived CDR1 and CDR2 are SNHLY and FYNNEI. The ends lost 6 bases at V and 0 bases at J; junction bases unmatched: 4. The CDR3 has 15 amino acids. CDR3 residues: CASSGGGDSTDTQYF. CDR3 nucleotides: TGTGCCAGCAGCGGCGGGGGGGATAGCACAGATACGCAGTATTTT.

V gene TRBV5-6 combines with J gene TRBJ1-6; 7 bases fit TRBD1. CDR3 length: 17 residues. Per the germline V gene, CDR1 is SGHDT and CDR2 is YYEEEE. V was pared by 0 bases and J by 2 bases, with 5 bases of the junction left unmatched. This CDR3 reads CASSLAEGAAYNSPLHF. The CDR3 DNA follows: TGTGCCAGCAGCTTGGCCGAGGGGGCAGCCTATAATTCACCCCTCCACTTT. The full variable domain, rest sourced from reference TRBV5-6 and TRBJ1-6, is DAGVTQSPTHLIKTRGQQVTLRCSPKSGHDTVSWYQQALGQGPQFIFQYYEEEERQRGNFPDRFSGHQFPNYSSELNVNALLLGDSALYLCASSLAEGAAYNSPLHFGNGTRLTVT.

The chain employs TRBV27 and TRBJ2-7; D not resolved. Germline lookup yields CDR1 MNHEY and CDR2 SMNVEV (reference sequence). The CDR3 length is 15 residues. Trimming removed 3 bases at V and 0 bases at J, with 12 bases between. As DNA, the CDR3 is TGTGCCAGCAGTTTTGGCCCCAGGCCCTCCTACGAGCAGTACTTC. It translates to CASSFGPRPSYEQYF.

The chain employs TRBV29-1 and TRBJ1-2; TRBD1 matches 9 bases. CDR3 size: 13 residues. The V and J ends lost 3 bases and 8 bases, in that order; junction bases with no gene match: 7. Germline V gene data show CDR1 as SQVTM and CDR2 as ANQGSEA. In nucleotides, the CDR3 is TGCAGCGTTGACCCCGGGACAGGGAGAGGCTACACCTTC. It is translated as CSVDPGTGRGYTF.

The chain combines TRBV19 with TRBJ1-5; no reliable D call. The germline V gene has CDR1 LNHDA and CDR2 SQIVND (reference sequence). This CDR3 is built from 16 residues. V lost 2 bases and J lost 0, with 11 bases in between. CDR3 amino acids: CASSIPAEDSNQPQHF. In nucleotides, the CDR3 is TGTGCCAGTAGTATACCAGCTGAGGATAGCAATCAGCCCCAGCATTTT.

This clone was recorded only once. The V call is TRBV7-9, the J call TRBJ1-6; 8 bases align to TRBD1. The CDR3 consists of 16 residues. V shed 1 base and J 10 bases; nucleotides not matched to a gene: 9. Per germline, CDR1 SEHNR and CDR2 FQNEAQ (reference sequence). The CDR3 loop is CASSLGRTGPQSPLHF. CDR3 nucleotides: TGTGCCAGCAGCTTAGGCAGGACAGGGCCTCAATCACCCCTCCACTTT.

The V call is TRBV19, the J call TRBJ2-2, with TRBD2 as a possible D gene (6 bases). V lost 9 bases to trimming and J lost 2 bases, with 13 bases between them. Germline CDR1 and CDR2: LNHDA and SQIVND (reference sequence). This CDR3 contains 14 residues. The CDR3 nucleotides are TGTGCCAGGACCGGGACTCCCAACACCGGGGAGCTGTTTTTT. Translation: CARTGTPNTGELFF.

This sequence joins TRBV11-1 and TRBJ2-5, with D possibly matching TRBD1 (7 bases). V lost 5 bases to trimming and J lost 4 bases, with 14 bases between them. The V gene's germline CDR1 is SGHAT and CDR2 FQDESV (reference sequence). The CDR3 extends over 14 amino acids. CDR3 protein: CASSPGGPGETQYF. The CDR3 nucleotides read TGTGCCAGCAGCCCAGGGGGGCCTGGAGAGACCCAGTACTTC.